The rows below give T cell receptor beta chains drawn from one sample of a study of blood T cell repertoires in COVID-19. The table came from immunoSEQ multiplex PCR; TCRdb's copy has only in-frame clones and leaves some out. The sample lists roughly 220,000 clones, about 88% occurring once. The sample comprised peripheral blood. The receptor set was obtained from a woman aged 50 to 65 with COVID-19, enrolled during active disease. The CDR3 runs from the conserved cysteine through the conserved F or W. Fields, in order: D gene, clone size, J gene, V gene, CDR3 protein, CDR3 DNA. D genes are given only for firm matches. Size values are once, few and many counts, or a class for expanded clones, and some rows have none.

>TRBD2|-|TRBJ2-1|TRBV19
CASSRREGNEQFF
TGTGCCAGTAGTAGAAGGGAGGGCAATGAGCAGTTCTTC
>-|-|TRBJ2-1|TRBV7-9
CASSLGQGEFF
TGTGCCAGCAGCTTAGGGCAGGGTGAGTTCTTC
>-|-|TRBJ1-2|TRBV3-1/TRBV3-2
CASSQGATQAGYTF
TGTGCCAGCAGCCAAGGTGCCACACAGGCGGGCTACACCTTC
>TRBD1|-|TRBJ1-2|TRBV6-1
CASSEKGGQSTFYGYTF
TGTGCCAGCAGTGAAAAGGGGGGACAGTCCACCTTCTATGGCTACACCTTC
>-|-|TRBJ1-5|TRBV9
CASSVISSWSGNQPQHF
TGTGCCAGCAGCGTCATCTCCTCCTGGTCGGGGAATCAGCCCCAGCATTTT
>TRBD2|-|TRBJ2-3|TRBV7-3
CASSRLARSTDTQYF
TGTGCCAGCAGCAGACTAGCCCGGAGCACAGATACGCAGTATTTT
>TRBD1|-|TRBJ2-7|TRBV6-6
CASSYPGTGGDYEQYF
TGTGCCAGCAGTTACCCCGGGACAGGGGGAGACTACGAGCAGTACTTC
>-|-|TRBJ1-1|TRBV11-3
CASSLGGQINYRHTEAFF
TGTGCCAGCAGCTTAGGGGGGCAGATCAATTACAGACACACTGAAGCTTTCTTT
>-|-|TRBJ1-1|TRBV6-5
CASSYGGAGTEAFF
TGTGCCAGCAGTTACGGCGGGGCGGGAACTGAAGCTTTCTTT
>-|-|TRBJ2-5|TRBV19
CASSQGLGVETQYF
TGTGCCAGTAGTCAGGGGCTAGGAGTAGAGACCCAGTACTTC
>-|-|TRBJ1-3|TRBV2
CASSENSVSGNTIYF
TGTGCCAGCAGTGAAAATAGCGTCTCTGGAAACACCATATATTTT
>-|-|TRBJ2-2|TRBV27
CASSFLPGVGTGELFF
TGTGCCAGCAGTTTTTTGCCAGGGGTAGGCACCGGGGAGCTGTTTTTT
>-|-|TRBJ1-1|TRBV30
CAWRRPDSRRTEAFF
TGTGCCTGGCGACGCCCGGACAGTAGGAGGACTGAAGCTTTCTTT
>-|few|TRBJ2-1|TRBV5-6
CASSSAGAGIF
TGTGCCAGCAGCTCCGCGGGGGCCGGGATCTTC
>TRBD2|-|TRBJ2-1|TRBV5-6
CASSYLAGGKDDEQFF
TGTGCCAGCAGCTACTTAGCGGGGGGGAAGGATGATGAGCAGTTCTTC
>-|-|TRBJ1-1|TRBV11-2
CASSFRDRTEAFF
TGTGCCAGCAGTTTCAGGGATCGGACTGAAGCTTTCTTT
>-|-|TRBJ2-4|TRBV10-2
CASSDDPRGAKNIQYF
TGCGCCAGCAGTGACGACCCGCGGGGCGCCAAAAACATTCAGTACTTC
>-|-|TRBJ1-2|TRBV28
CASSSLGGLNYGYTF
TGTGCCAGCTCCTCCCTTGGCGGACTTAACTATGGCTACACCTTC
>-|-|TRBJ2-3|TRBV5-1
CASSLSQGYDTQYF
TGCGCCAGCAGCTTGTCACAGGGTTACGATACGCAGTATTTT
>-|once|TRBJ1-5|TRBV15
CATSSPFRLDSSSNQPQHF
TGTGCCACCAGCAGTCCCTTCAGATTGGACAGCTCGAGCAATCAGCCCCAGCATTTT
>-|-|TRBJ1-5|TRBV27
CASRPSGGQGQPQHF
TGTGCCAGCAGACCCTCGGGGGGGCAGGGCCAGCCCCAGCATTTT
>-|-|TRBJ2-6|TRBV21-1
CASSKPNRSGANVLTF
TGTGCCAGCAGCAAACCGAATCGGTCAGGGGCCAACGTCCTGACTTTC
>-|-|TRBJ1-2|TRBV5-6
CASSLGQMGLRHTF
TGTGCCAGCAGCTTGGGTCAGATGGGGCTTAGGCACACCTTC
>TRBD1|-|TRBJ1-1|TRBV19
CASSTRTGAGTEAFF
TGTGCCAGTAGTACCCGGACAGGGGCGGGTACTGAAGCTTTCTTT
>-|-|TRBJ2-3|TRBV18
CASSLNTDTQYF
TGTGCCAGCTCACTAAACACAGATACGCAGTATTTT
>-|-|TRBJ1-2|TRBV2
CASKTGYGYTF
TGTGCCAGCAAAACAGGCTATGGCTACACCTTC
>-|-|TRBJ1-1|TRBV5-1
CASSLLPVNTEAFF
TGCGCCAGCAGCTTGTTGCCGGTGAACACTGAAGCTTTCTTT
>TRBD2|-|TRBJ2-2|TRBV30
CAWSVLRRTATSGGRGTGELFF
TGTGCCTGGAGTGTTCTAAGGAGGACAGCGACTAGCGGGGGGAGAGGCACCGGGGAGCTGTTTTTT
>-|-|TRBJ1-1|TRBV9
CASSRGDLNTEAFF
TGTGCCAGCTCTCGGGGAGACTTGAACACTGAAGCTTTCTTT
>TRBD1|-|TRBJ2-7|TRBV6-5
CASRARTGASYEQYF
TGTGCCAGCCGCGCCCGGACAGGAGCCTCCTACGAGCAGTACTTC
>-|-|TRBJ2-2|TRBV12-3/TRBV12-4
CASSSTLSGELFF
TGTGCCAGCAGTTCTACCTTGAGCGGGGAGCTGTTTTTT
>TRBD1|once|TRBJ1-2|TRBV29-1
CSVQQGAGGYTF
TGCAGCGTTCAGCAGGGGGCGGGGGGCTACACCTTC
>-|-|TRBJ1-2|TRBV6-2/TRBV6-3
CASSRGGIYGYTF
TGTGCCAGCAGTCGCGGGGGCATCTATGGCTACACCTTC
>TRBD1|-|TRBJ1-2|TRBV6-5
CASSSGTGGYGYTF
TGTGCCAGCAGTTCCGGGACAGGGGGTTACGGCTACACCTTC
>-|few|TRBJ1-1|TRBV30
CAWSGRAAEAFF
TGTGCCTGGAGTGGCAGGGCTGCTGAAGCTTTCTTT
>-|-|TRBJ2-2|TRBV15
CATSRGASRAGELFF
TGTGCCACCAGCAGAGGAGCCTCACGGGCCGGGGAGCTGTTTTTT
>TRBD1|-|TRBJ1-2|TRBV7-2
CASSSDRGLGYTF
TGTGCCAGCAGCTCCGACAGGGGGCTTGGCTACACCTTC
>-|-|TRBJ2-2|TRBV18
CASSQDSLPGELFF
TGTGCCAGCTCCCAGGACAGTCTGCCCGGGGAGCTGTTTTTT
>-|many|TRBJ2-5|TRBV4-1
CASSQERMSGQETQYF
TGCGCCAGCAGCCAAGAAAGGATGTCAGGACAAGAGACCCAGTACTTC
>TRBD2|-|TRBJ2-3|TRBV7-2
CASSQGLAGGKGTQYF
TGTGCCAGCAGCCAGGGACTAGCGGGGGGTAAGGGTACGCAGTATTTT
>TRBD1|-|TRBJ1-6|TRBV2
CASSRDRVSPLHF
TGTGCCAGCAGTAGGGACAGAGTTTCACCCCTCCACTTT
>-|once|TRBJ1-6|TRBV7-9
CASSYRDSPLHF
TGTGCCAGCAGCTACAGGGATTCACCCCTCCACTTT